This T cell receptor (beta chain) was identified in a study of blood T cell repertoires in COVID-19. On the study more broadly: Both acute and convalescent COVID-19 samples were obtained from the United States, Italy and Spain. The cDNA or gDNA used as material had been derived from T cells, B-cell-depleted T cells, or PBMCs.

Study processing details: Amplification from reference gene primers served as the basis for estimated nucleated cell counts. The repertoire was sequenced with immunoSEQ multiplex PCR; TCRdb's copy has only in-frame clones and lacks some. The DNA gave D and trimming, while V, J and clone size come from that table. The profile shows under 45,000 clones, approximately 85% of them singletons. In this sample, this clone turned up once. The sequence came from a man aged 55-75 years with active or convalescent COVID-19. The material sequenced was peripheral blood.

The CDR3 spells CASSLGLPPDEQFF. In DNA, the CDR3 is TGTGCCAGCAGCTTGGGACTACCGCCCGATGAGCAGTTCTTC. The chain has TRBV5-4 and TRBJ2-1; TRBD2 is a possible D gene (5 bases). Between the trimmed V and J ends, which lost 0 bases and 8 bases, there was a span of 12 bases. This CDR3 has 14 amino acids. In germline, CDR1 is SGHNT, CDR2 YYREEE (reference sequence).